This TCR beta chain was observed in a study of beta chain features in type 1 diabetes. Study-wide points: TCRB CDR3s from Type 1 diabetes patients were moderately but significantly shorter in all four CD4+ subsets.

The CDR3 is 11 amino acids. Trimming shortened V by 5 bases and J by 10 bases, and 14 bases separated the two germline ends. Germline V CDR1 and CDR2: GTSNPN, SVGIG (reference sequence). Remarks on this clone: Its antigen is undetermined.

The sequenced template was cDNA made from the entire isolated RNA. Generated by immunoSEQ multiplex PCR, the TCRdb table keeps only in-frame clones and is missing some. The sample holds some 350,000 clones, roughly 12% seen once. CD4+ cells of the naive, central memory, regulatory and stem cell-like memory types were sorted via CD45RO/CCR7/CD25/CD127/CD95/CD27. The chain uses TRBV30 and TRBJ1-1; unclear D gene. This clonotype was obtained from a woman in her late teens or twenties with type 1 diabetes. Sequenced sample: naive CD4+ T cells from blood. CDR3 sequence (DNA): TGTGCCTGGCAAACCGGTTTATTAGCTTTCTTT. Amino acid sequence: CAWQTGLLAFF. Full variable domain (rest looked up from reference TRBV30 and TRBJ1-1): SQTIHQWPATLVQPVGSPLSLECTVEGTSNPNLYWYRQAAGRGLQLLFYSVGIGQISSEVPQNLSASRPQDRQFILSSKKLLLSDSGFYLCAWQTGLLAFFGQGTRLTVV.